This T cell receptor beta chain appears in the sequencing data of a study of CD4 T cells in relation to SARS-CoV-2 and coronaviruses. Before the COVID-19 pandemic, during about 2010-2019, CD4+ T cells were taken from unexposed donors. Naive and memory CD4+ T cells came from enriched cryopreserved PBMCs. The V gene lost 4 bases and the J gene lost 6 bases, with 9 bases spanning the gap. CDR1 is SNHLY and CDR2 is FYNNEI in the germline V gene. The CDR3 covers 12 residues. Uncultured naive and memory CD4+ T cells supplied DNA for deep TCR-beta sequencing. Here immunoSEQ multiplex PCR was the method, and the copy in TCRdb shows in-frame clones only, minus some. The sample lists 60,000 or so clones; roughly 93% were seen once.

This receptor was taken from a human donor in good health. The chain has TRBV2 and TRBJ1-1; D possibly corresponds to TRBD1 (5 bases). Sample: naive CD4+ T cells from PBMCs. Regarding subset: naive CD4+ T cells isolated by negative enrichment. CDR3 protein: CASSGQGAEAFF. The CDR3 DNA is TGTGCCAGCAGTGGCCAGGGAGCTGAAGCTTTCTTT.